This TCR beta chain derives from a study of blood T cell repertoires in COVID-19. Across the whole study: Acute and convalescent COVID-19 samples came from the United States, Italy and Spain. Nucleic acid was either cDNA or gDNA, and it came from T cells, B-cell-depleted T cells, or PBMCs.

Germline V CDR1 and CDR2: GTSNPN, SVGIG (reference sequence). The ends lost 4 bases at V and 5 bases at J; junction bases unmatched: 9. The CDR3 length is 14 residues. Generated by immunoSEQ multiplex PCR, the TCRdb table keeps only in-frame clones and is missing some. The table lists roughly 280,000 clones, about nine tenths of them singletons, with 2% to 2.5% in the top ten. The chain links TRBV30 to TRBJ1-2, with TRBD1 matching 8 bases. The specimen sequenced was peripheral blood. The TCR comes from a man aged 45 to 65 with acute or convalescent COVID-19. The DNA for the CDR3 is TGTGCCTGGACCCCGGACAGGGTGTGGTATGGCTACACCTTC. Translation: CAWTPDRVWYGYTF.